One and the same sample provided the 12 T cell receptor beta chains below, sequenced in a study of blood T cells in healthy people across ages. Next came a second PCR, run for about 7 to 12 cycles, which used a sample-barcoded 5' primer along with a J-beta primer mix. TCRdb redid the calling of the 5' RACE reads with MiXCR, one entry per CDR3 protein. The sample has approximately 350,000 distinct CDR3 sequences, 45% to 60% seen once. The sequenced sample consisted of blood. The receptor source for this set is a man aged 55 to 70 in good health.

The genes are TRBV7-2 and TRBJ1-1; no firm D call. The CDR3 runs 11 residues. V was pared by 3 bases and J by 7 bases, with 6 bases between. In germline, CDR1 is SGHTA, CDR2 FQGNSA. This chain's CDR3 is CASSFEGEAFF. The CDR3 DNA reads as TGTGCCAGCAGCTTCGAGGGTGAAGCTTTCTTT.

V usage is TRBV27 and J usage is TRBJ2-1; D is uncertain. Trimming took 8 bases from V and 5 from J, leaving 16 bases between them. The CDR3 runs 14 residues. Germline loops: CDR1 MNHEY, CDR2 SMNVEV (reference sequence). CDR3 loop: CASRGPGPNNEQFF. DNA of the CDR3: TGTGCCAGCCGTGGACCCGGGCCCAACAATGAGCAGTTCTTC.

The V and J genes are TRBV5-1 and TRBJ2-3, with D maybe TRBD1 (5 bases). The CDR3 runs 16 residues. With 0 bases removed from V and 8 bases from J, the gap between germline ends came to 19 bases. Germline loops: CDR1 SGHRS, CDR2 YFSETQ. CDR3 DNA: TGCGCCAGCAGCTTGGTAGCAGGGTCGGTATTTGTTACGCAGTATTTT. This sequence encodes CASSLVAGSVFVTQYF.

This clonotype was picked up many times. CDR3 residues: CASSREGGDTQYF. The CDR3 region has the DNA TGTGCCAGCAGTCGCGAAGGGGGGGATACGCAGTATTTT. The genes are TRBV6-2 or TRBV6-3 and TRBJ2-3; perhaps D is TRBD1 or TRBD2 (6 bases each). V lost 5 bases and J lost 6, with 12 bases in between. Germline lookup yields CDR1 MNHEY and CDR2 SVGEGT. The CDR3 has 13 amino acids.

The J gene is TRBJ2-3, the V gene TRBV7-2; the match to TRBD2 covers 10 bases. The CDR3 spans 16 residues. Germline CDR1 and CDR2: SGHTA and FQGNSA. Trimming at V came to 5 bases and at J to 0 bases, leaving 5 bases not matched to a gene. CDR3 in amino acids: CASSPRGLASTDTQYF. The CDR3, as DNA: TGTGCCAGCAGCCCTCGGGGACTAGCGAGCACAGATACGCAGTATTTT.

The chain uses TRBV27 and TRBJ2-3; weak D call: TRBD1 (8 bases). The CDR3 is made up of 14 amino acids. Trimming shortened V by 8 bases and J by 2 bases, and 14 bases separated the two germline ends. In germline, CDR1 is MNHEY, CDR2 SMNVEV (reference sequence). The CDR3 bases are TGTGCCAGCCACAGGGGGGGATTCACAGATACGCAGTATTTT. Amino acids: CASHRGGFTDTQYF.

This clonotype has ten or more counts. This chain connects TRBV29-1 to TRBJ2-7; tentatively, D is TRBD1 (6 bases). This CDR3 comprises 12 residues. Germline CDR1 and CDR2: SQVTM and ANQGSEA. Trimming removed 5 bases from V and 2 bases from J, with 10 bases in between. The CDR3: CSVSRGTYEQYF. The CDR3 DNA is TGCAGCGTTTCCAGGGGAACCTACGAGCAGTACTTC.

This clonotype was picked up many times. This sequence joins TRBV20-1 and TRBJ2-2, with D unclear. The CDR3 is made up of 17 amino acids. V lost 1 base, J lost 0 bases, and 15 bases lay in between. Germline V gives CDR1 DFQATT, CDR2 SNEGSKA (reference sequence). The CDR3 bases are TGCAGTGCTAGAGTCGACCTCATAAGCTCGAACACCGGGGAGCTGTTTTTT. Translated, it gives CSARVDLISSNTGELFF.

This clonotype was seen only a few times. The rearrangement links TRBV7-8 to TRBJ2-3, with 10 bases identical to TRBD2. V was clipped by 3 bases and J by 0 bases; unmatched bases: 9. The CDR3 consists of 18 residues. Germline V lookup: CDR1 SGHVS, CDR2 FQNEAQ. Here the CDR3 DNA reads TGTGCCAGCAGCTTCGGGGGTAGCGGGGGGACCAGCACAGATACGCAGTATTTT. Translation: CASSFGGSGGTSTDTQYF. The entire variable domain, with the rest obtained from reference TRBV7-8 and TRBJ2-3, is as follows: GAGVSQSPRYKVAKRGQDVALRCDPISGHVSLFWYQQALGQGPEFLTYFQNEAQLDKSGLPSDRFFAERPEGSVSTLKIQRTQQEDSAVYLCASSFGGSGGTSTDTQYFGPGTRLTVL.

The V gene is TRBV20-1, the J gene TRBJ1-2; the D gene is possibly TRBD1 (6 bases). The CDR3 consists of 14 residues. The ends were cut back, 3 bases at V and 0 bases at J, with 11 bases in the middle. Per the germline V gene, CDR1 is DFQATT and CDR2 is SNEGSKA (reference sequence). The CDR3 loop is CSARRGPTNYGYTF. As DNA, the CDR3 is TGCAGTGCTAGGCGGGGGCCAACTAACTATGGCTACACCTTC.

The chain employs TRBV10-3 and TRBJ2-1, with TRBD2 as a possible D gene (5 bases). Per the germline V gene, CDR1 is ENHRY and CDR2 is SYGVKD. Trimming took off 1 base at V and 6 bases at J, with 19 bases between the two ends. This CDR3 contains 17 residues. The CDR3 bases are TGTGCCATCAGTGAGTATGGAGCACGGGAAATCCGCAATGAGCAGTTCTTC. Translation gives CAISEYGAREIRNEQFF.

The chain combines TRBV7-2 with TRBJ2-5; the match to TRBD2 covers 7 bases. Germline assignment: CDR1 SGHTA and CDR2 FQGNSA. V trimming: 5 bases; J trimming: 11 bases; junction bases outside the gene matches: 17. The CDR3 runs to 15 residues. CDR3 nucleotides: TGTGCCAGCAGCCGGGGCGGGAGTGGTAACAATGAGCAGTACTTC. This codes for CASSRGGSGNNEQYF.